This TCR beta chain is from a study of CD8+CD57+ T cells in acquired aplastic anemia. Genomic DNA provided the template from which TCR beta VDJ and CDR3 profiles were obtained. From the reads, TCRdb called clonotypes with MiXCR, one entry per CDR3 protein. The sample shows hundreds of thousands of distinct CDR3 sequences, around 82% of them seen only once. Patients chosen for sequencing had shown CD8+CD57+ cell expansion by flow cytometry. All patients had severe acquired aplastic anemia. Looked up from germline, CDR1 is SGDLS and CDR2 is YYNGEE. V dropped 4 bases and J dropped 8 bases, with 22 bases sitting between them. The CDR3 covers 16 residues.

The gene calls are TRBV9 and TRBJ2-1; D possibly corresponds to TRBD2 (7 bases). Material: sorted CD4+, CD8+, or CD8+CD57+ T cells (not recorded which) from PBMCs. The sequence was collected from a human donor with aplastic anemia. The CDR3 coding sequence is TGTGCCAGCAGCTTTGAAGGAAGCGGCGGGGGCGATGAGCAGTTCTTC. It codes for CASSFEGSGGGDEQFF.